This is a list of T cell receptor beta chains from one sample in a study of regulatory T cells in long-lasting Graves disease. TCRdb independently ran MiXCR on the multiplex PCR reads; one entry per CDR3 protein. The repertoire includes about 530,000 distinct CDR3 sequences, around 16% of them detected once, and roughly 25% sits in the top ten. This sample also belongs to another study, concerning T cells in Graves' hyperthyroidism and ophthalmopathy.

The material sequenced was peripheral blood mononuclear cells (PBMCs), taken at new diagnosis, from a patient treated with antithyroid drugs. The receptors were gathered from a middle-aged woman with Graves disease. Each CDR3 is given with its conserved first and last residue. Each record gives: V gene, CDR3 length, J gene, D gene, clone size, CDR3 DNA, CDR3 protein. The D gene is left open where the match is weak. Rows give clone size only sometimes, using once, few, many, or a class for an expanded clone.

V gene: TRBV7-9
CDR3 length: 14
J gene: TRBJ2-2
D gene: TRBD2
clone size: many
CDR3 DNA: TGTGCCAGCAGTTTAGCGGGGGGAACCGGGGAGCTGTTTTTT
CDR3 protein: CASSLAGGTGELFF

V gene: TRBV6-1
CDR3 length: 16
J gene: TRBJ1-1
D gene: TRBD1
clone size: many
CDR3 DNA: TGTGCCAGCAGTCAGCCGGGACAGGGTCGGAACACTGAAGCTTTCTTT
CDR3 protein: CASSQPGQGRNTEAFF

V gene: TRBV11-2
CDR3 length: 14
J gene: TRBJ2-3
D gene: NA
clone size: NA
CDR3 DNA: TGTGCCAGCAGCTTAGCCCCGATGGCAGATACGCAGTATTTT
CDR3 protein: CASSLAPMADTQYF

V gene: TRBV6-9
CDR3 length: 17
J gene: TRBJ2-7
D gene: TRBD1
clone size: NA
CDR3 DNA: TGTGCCAGCAGTTACTTGAAGGACAGGGCCATTGTGTGGGAGCAGTACTTC
CDR3 protein: CASSYLKDRAIVWEQYF

V gene: TRBV29-1
CDR3 length: 16
J gene: TRBJ2-2
D gene: NA
clone size: few
CDR3 DNA: TGCAGCGTTGAGTTACAGGGGGGGAGACCCACCGGGGAGCTGTTTTTT
CDR3 protein: CSVELQGGRPTGELFF

V gene: TRBV10-3
CDR3 length: 15
J gene: TRBJ2-2
D gene: TRBD1
clone size: few
CDR3 DNA: TGTGCCATCAGTGAGGGACAGGGAAGCACCGGGGAGCTGTTTTTT
CDR3 protein: CAISEGQGSTGELFF

V gene: TRBV2
CDR3 length: 14
J gene: TRBJ1-6
D gene: NA
clone size: NA
CDR3 DNA: TGTGCCAGCAGCTTCCGGGACGACGATTCACCCCTCCACTTT
CDR3 protein: CASSFRDDDSPLHF

V gene: TRBV3-1
CDR3 length: 17
J gene: TRBJ2-2
D gene: NA
clone size: many
CDR3 DNA: TGTGCCAGCAGCCAAGAGAGCGCAGGGCAGGGGACCGGGGAGCTGTTTTTT
CDR3 protein: CASSQESAGQGTGELFF

V gene: TRBV12-3/TRBV12-4
CDR3 length: 12
J gene: TRBJ1-2
D gene: NA
clone size: many
CDR3 DNA: TGTGCCAGCAGTTTACCGAGCTATGGCTACACCTTC
CDR3 protein: CASSLPSYGYTF

V gene: TRBV20-1
CDR3 length: 12
J gene: TRBJ1-5
D gene: NA
clone size: many
CDR3 DNA: TGCAGTGCCACCCGACCAGATCAGCCCCAGCATTTT
CDR3 protein: CSATRPDQPQHF

V gene: TRBV29-1
CDR3 length: 13
J gene: TRBJ1-1
D gene: NA
clone size: few
CDR3 DNA: TGCAGCGCAAGGGACGGATGGAACACTGAAGCTTTCTTT
CDR3 protein: CSARDGWNTEAFF

V gene: TRBV4-1
CDR3 length: 15
J gene: TRBJ1-5
D gene: NA
clone size: NA
CDR3 DNA: TGCGCCAGCAGCCAGCAGCAGTATAGCAATCAGCCCCAGCATTTT
CDR3 protein: CASSQQQYSNQPQHF

V gene: TRBV2
CDR3 length: 16
J gene: TRBJ1-2
D gene: TRBD1
clone size: many
CDR3 DNA: TGTGCCAGCACTAGGGACAGCCCCAATGTGGACTATGGCTACACCTTC
CDR3 protein: CASTRDSPNVDYGYTF

V gene: TRBV29-1
CDR3 length: 13
J gene: TRBJ2-2
D gene: NA
clone size: few
CDR3 DNA: TGCAGCGTTGAAGAAGCGCTCGACGGGGAGCTGTTTTTT
CDR3 protein: CSVEEALDGELFF

V gene: TRBV29-1
CDR3 length: 14
J gene: TRBJ2-3
D gene: TRBD2
clone size: NA
CDR3 DNA: TGCAGCGCCGGGACTAGCGGGGGCACAGATACGCAGTATTTT
CDR3 protein: CSAGTSGGTDTQYF

V gene: TRBV4-1
CDR3 length: 15
J gene: TRBJ1-2
D gene: NA
clone size: NA
CDR3 DNA: TGCGCCAGCAGCCAAGATCCCGGGGGCTCATGGGGCTACACCTTC
CDR3 protein: CASSQDPGGSWGYTF

V gene: TRBV6-2/TRBV6-3
CDR3 length: 12
J gene: TRBJ1-1
D gene: NA
clone size: once
CDR3 DNA: TGTGCCAGCAACTCGGGAGGTTCTGAAGCTTTCTTT
CDR3 protein: CASNSGGSEAFF

V gene: TRBV10-3
CDR3 length: 14
J gene: TRBJ1-2
D gene: NA
clone size: many
CDR3 DNA: TGTGCCATCAGTGAAGGGGACAAGCAAGGAGGCTACACCTTC
CDR3 protein: CAISEGDKQGGYTF

V gene: TRBV2
CDR3 length: 12
J gene: TRBJ1-4
D gene: TRBD1
clone size: many
CDR3 DNA: TGTGCCAGCGGACAGGGGGTTGAAAAACTGTTTTTT
CDR3 protein: CASGQGVEKLFF

V gene: TRBV20-1
CDR3 length: 19
J gene: TRBJ1-6
D gene: NA
clone size: NA
CDR3 DNA: TGCAGTGCTAGAGATCCTAGAACAGGCGGTAGCTCCTATAATTCACCCCTCCACTTT
CDR3 protein: CSARDPRTGGSSYNSPLHF

V gene: TRBV7-9
CDR3 length: 15
J gene: TRBJ1-4
D gene: NA
clone size: many
CDR3 DNA: TGTGCCAGCAGCCCCCCGGACATCCTTAATGAAAAACTGTTTTTT
CDR3 protein: CASSPPDILNEKLFF